This TCR beta chain emerged from a study of PD-L1 blockade in urothelial cancer. Study-level information: The number of prior chemotherapy regimens per patient was 0 to 3. Broader study findings: Those with durable benefit had larger increases in tumor-associated blood clones at 3 weeks.

The templates were synthetic TCR analogs, and they were spiked into each PCR. Only in-frame clones appear in the TCRdb table, and some are missing; sequencing was by immunoSEQ multiplex PCR. The data contain 85,000 to 100,000 clones, around 86% of them seen just once; the ten biggest clones take up roughly 2%. The V and J ends lost 4 bases and 3 bases, in that order; junction bases with no gene match: 3. In germline, CDR1 is SNHLY, CDR2 FYNNEI. The CDR3 length is 15 residues. Comments on this clone: Its antigen is unidentified.

Noted time point: pretreatment peripheral blood. A total of 1 to 8 samples per patient were collected pretreatment and on-treatment. Sample: PBMCs, taken around atezolizumab (anti-PD-L1) treatment. The sequence came from a man aged 55 to 70 with urothelial cancer. The V and J genes are TRBV2 and TRBJ2-1; 10 nucleotides align to TRBD1. CDR3 nucleotide sequence: TGTGCCAGCAGTGGCCGGGACAGGGGCTACAATGAGCAGTTCTTC. Translating gives CASSGRDRGYNEQFF.